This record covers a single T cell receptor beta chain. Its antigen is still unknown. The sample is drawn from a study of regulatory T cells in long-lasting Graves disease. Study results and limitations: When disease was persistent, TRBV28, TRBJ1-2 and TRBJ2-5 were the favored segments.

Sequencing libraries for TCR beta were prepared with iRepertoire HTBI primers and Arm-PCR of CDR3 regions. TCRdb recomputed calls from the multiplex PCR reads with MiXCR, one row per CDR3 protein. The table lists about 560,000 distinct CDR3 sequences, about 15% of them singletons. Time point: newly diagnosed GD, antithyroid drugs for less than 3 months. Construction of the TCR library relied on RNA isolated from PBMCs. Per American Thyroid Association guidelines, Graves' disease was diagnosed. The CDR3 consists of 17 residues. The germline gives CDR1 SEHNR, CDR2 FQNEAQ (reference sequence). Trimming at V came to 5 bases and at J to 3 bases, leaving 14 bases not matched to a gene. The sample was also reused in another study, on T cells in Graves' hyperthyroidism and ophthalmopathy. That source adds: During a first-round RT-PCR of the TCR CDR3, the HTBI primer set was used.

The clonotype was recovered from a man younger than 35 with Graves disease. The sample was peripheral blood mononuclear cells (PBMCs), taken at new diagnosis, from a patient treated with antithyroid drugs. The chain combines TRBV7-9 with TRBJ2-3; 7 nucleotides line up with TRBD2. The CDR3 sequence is CASSRLTSRRKTDTQYF. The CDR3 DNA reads TGTGCCAGCAGCCGCTTGACTAGCAGGAGAAAAACAGATACGCAGTATTTT.